Sequencing of this TCR beta chain was carried out in a study of CD8+CD57+ T cells in acquired aplastic anemia. Patients sequenced had flow cytometry evidence of CD8+CD57+ cell expansion. The enrolled patients all had severe acquired aplastic anemia. Trimming removed 6 bases from V and 6 bases from J, with 11 bases in between. The CDR3 sequence is 13 residues long. Germline-derived CDR1 and CDR2 are WSHSY and SAAADI. Genomic DNA templated the TCR beta VDJ and CDR3 profiling. Using its own MiXCR run on the reads, TCRdb lists one record per CDR3 protein. The table records 450,000 to 550,000 distinct CDR3 sequences, around 30% of them present only once. A word on this clonotype: Its specificity is not known.

Study-level findings and limits: Both patients and controls carried the same twenty-nine CD8+ CDR3 sequences.

Material for sequencing was sorted CD4+, CD8+, or CD8+CD57+ T cells (not recorded which) from PBMCs. The sequence derives from a human donor with aplastic anemia. The genes are TRBV10-2 and TRBJ1-4; D unresolved. This chain's CDR3 is CASRSGMDEKLFF. The CDR3 nucleotides are TGCGCCAGCAGGTCGGGGATGGATGAAAAACTGTTTTTT.